This entry concerns a single T cell receptor (beta chain). Its count unrecorded, this clonotype is medium-sized (0.01 to 0.1%) by frequency. Its antigen remains unidentified. The CDR3 spans 17 residues, from the cysteine through the phenylalanine. The DNA is unrecorded. CDR1 is given as LGHDT and CDR2 as YNNKEL, both from the germline V gene (reference sequence). The data stem from a study of diagnostic markers for celiac disease (TCRdb year 2020). Sequenced on an Illumina MiSeq. TCRdb reprocessed the reads; each CDR3 protein sequence makes one entry, and DNA is unavailable. The sample's clone listing holds about 2,000 distinct CDR3 sequences. Together, the top ten hold roughly 18% of the sample.

The chain is assembled from TRBV3-1 and TRBJ1-5; with no DNA, the TCRdb D assignment of TRBD1 cannot be verified. The origin of this receptor is a human donor. This table probably holds off-target reads from a library built for another chain. Sequenced input: either unsorted cells or a sorted T cell fraction (not recorded which). This receptor carries the CDR3 CASSPRWDRGQYQPQHF.